This T cell receptor (beta chain) emerged from a study of blood T cell repertoires in COVID-19. Study-level information: The origin of the acute and convalescent COVID-19 samples was the United States, Italy and Spain. The analysed material was cDNA or gDNA that came from T cells, B-cell-depleted T cells, or PBMCs.

This clone was seen a few times. Authors' methods: How many nucleated cells were present was estimated from reference gene primer amplification. TCRdb's table, derived via immunoSEQ multiplex PCR, lists solely in-frame clones and lacks some. V and J calls plus clone size are reproduced from that table; the DNA served to infer D and trimming. This table has roughly 160,000 clones, around 80% appearing once. The TCR originated in a woman aged 65 to 85 who had recovered from COVID-19. Sequenced sample: peripheral blood.

The DNA for the CDR3 is TGTGCCTGGAGCCACGGGACATTCTCCTACGAGCAGTACTTC. Translation: CAWSHGTFSYEQYF. The rearrangement uses TRBV30 and TRBJ2-7; D perhaps matches TRBD1 (6 bases). This CDR3 has 14 residues. V lost 3 bases to trimming and J lost 0 bases, with 12 bases between them. Germline-derived CDR1 and CDR2 are GTSNPN and SVGIG (reference sequence).